This T cell receptor (beta chain) was captured in a study of shared clonotypes between healthy human individuals (dated by TCRdb to the early 2020s). About the investigation overall: A couple of women and three men aged 18 to 49 years were included in the cohort. To estimate repertoire size and how much clonotypes are shared between individuals, the study performed deep sequencing of blood TCR repertoires from five healthy adults. To increase sequencing depth and limit assay-specific biases, different laboratories used diverse techniques to prepare libraries and sequence TCR repertoires. Per donor, leukapheresis produced somewhere between about 0.94 and 9 billion PBMCs. Per donor, three plates each were used for CD4 naive and CD4 memory, two for CD8 naive, and one for CD8 memory.

TCR CDR3 regions were amplified from genomic DNA by multiplex PCR using the deep immunoSEQ assay. Extracted genomic DNA from each cell subset was distributed evenly across all wells of several immunoSEQ 96-well plates, and each plate was treated as a replicate. For sorted subsets, about 200 ng genomic DNA, equal to some 30,000 T cell genomes, was loaded into each replicate PCR. The purified libraries were quantified using a Qubit 3.0 fluorometer, sized with a Bioanalyzer 2100, and then quantified again using the KAPA Library Quantification kit. A separate single-read 150-cycle Illumina NextSeq 550 flow cell was used to sequence each immunoSEQ 96-well plate. Regarding the original processing steps: Because only junctional sequences without quality scores were contained in the immunoSEQ output, filtering matching that applied to full-length reads could not be performed. Sequences were annotated with PyIR, a Python wrapper for IgBLAST v1.9, and V/J genes and CDR3 were assigned using IMGT germline references. Reads were filtered out if the reads had weak V/J assignments (E-value above 1e-6), no CDR3, stop codons, out-of-frame junctions, or ambiguous translated residues. V3J clonotypes were defined as sequences sharing the same inferred V gene, J gene, and CDR3 amino acid sequence. The percentage overlap between two repertoires was calculated by dividing the number of shared unique clonotypes by the size of the smaller repertoire. Three approaches were used to assess repertoire richness: RTK rarefaction, the Chao1 estimator, and Recon v2.1 estimates of unobserved clonotypes. OLGA was used to compute generation probabilities for all TCRbeta clonotypes that the gDNA method yielded from a few donors. TCRdb took this table from immuneACCESS and kept in-frame rearrangements with V and J called. Such tables lack part of the clones; where checked against another copy, unresolved V genes explain under half of the gap, and the rest is unexplained. V and J calls and clone size come straight from that table; D and trimming were deduced from the DNA. Within this sample are some 1 million clones, with approximately 76% of them counted one time only. The ten largest clones represent 1.4% of the sample.

Broad study findings and their caveats: Because the study included only a small number of donors, the genetic and exposure-history diversity represented was limited. When a few donors were compared, the shared fraction of clonotypes was about 5% for naive CD4, 3.5% for naive CD8, more than 2% for memory CD4, and approximately 0.4% for memory CD8. Larger estimated clonotype richness was generally found for naive subsets than for memory subsets. Rarefaction of sorted-subset datasets indicated incomplete sequencing despite the large sequencing depth. Sampling was limited to blood, and TCR repertoires in tissue likely differ from TCR repertoires in blood. Based on pairwise subsampling, the degree of clonotype sharing among donors was expected to be affected by sequencing depth. Compared with non-shared clonotypes, clonotypes shared by all four sorted-subset donors had higher generation probabilities.

The germline V gene provides CDR1 SGHRS and CDR2 YFSETQ. The junction carries 13 bases between V and J, which are trimmed by 3 bases and 2 bases respectively. The CDR3 spans 15 residues, from the cysteine through the phenylalanine. Here the CDR3 DNA is all that survives: 45 bases in frame from base 1. Points on this clone: Its target antigen remains unknown. No per-base quality is available; no much larger clone lies one base away.

Healthy HIV-negative adults with no recently reported acute infections or vaccinations were included as donors. Only Caucasian adults living in Nashville, Tennessee, USA were represented among the donors. Magnetic negative selection was used to enrich CD4+ T cells, after which naive cells were positively selected on CD45RA and the negative fraction became the memory subset. Blood was collected by leukapheresis, and PBMCs were isolated by Ficoll-Histopaque density gradient centrifugation and then cryopreserved in liquid nitrogen vapor phase. Analytical flow cytometry was used to check the purity and quantity of every magnetically sorted T cell population. Genomic DNA was isolated from every sorted fraction and measured by UV absorbance on a Nanodrop 2000c.

The sequenced sample was memory CD4+ T cells sorted from blood. In light of the paper, this sample's cell subset or site label describes: CD45RA-negative fraction. This TCR was recovered from a man younger than 35 in good health. The receptor chain draws on TRBV5-1 and TRBJ2-3; a tentative D match to TRBD1 spans 5 bases. CDR3 region: CASSSQTVNTDTQYF. The bases are TGCGCCAGCAGCTCGCAGACAGTTAACACAGATACGCAGTATTTT. The entire variable domain, with the stretches around the CDR3 drawn from the reference TRBV5-1 and TRBJ2-3 proteins, is KAGVTQTPRYLIKTRGQQVTLSCSPISGHRSVSWYQQTPGQGLQFLFEYFSETQRNKGNFPGRFSGRQFSNSRSEMNVSTLELGDSALYLCASSSQTVNTDTQYFGPGTRLTVL.